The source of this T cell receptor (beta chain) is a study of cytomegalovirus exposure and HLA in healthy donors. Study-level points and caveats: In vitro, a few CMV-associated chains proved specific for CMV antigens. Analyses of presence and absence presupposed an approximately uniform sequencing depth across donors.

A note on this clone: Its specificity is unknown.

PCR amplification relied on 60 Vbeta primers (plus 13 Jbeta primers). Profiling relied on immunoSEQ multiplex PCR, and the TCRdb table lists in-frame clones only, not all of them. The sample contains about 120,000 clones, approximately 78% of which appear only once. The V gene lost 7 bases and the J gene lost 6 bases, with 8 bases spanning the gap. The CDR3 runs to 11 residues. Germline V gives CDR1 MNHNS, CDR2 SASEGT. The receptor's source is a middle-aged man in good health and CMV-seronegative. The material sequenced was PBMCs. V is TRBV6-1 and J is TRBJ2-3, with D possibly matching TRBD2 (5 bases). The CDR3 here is CASTRRDTQYF. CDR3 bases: TGTGCCAGCACGAGGAGGGATACGCAGTATTTT.